This T cell receptor (beta chain) was profiled in a study of CD8+ T cells in alopecia areata. Study-wide background: The protocol delivered tofacitinib for 6 to 18 months, then withdrew it for 6 months. Findings of the study overall: When scalp samples are sequenced, resident alphabeta T cells of normal skin are also captured.

About this clone itself: As yet, its antigen is unknown.

Sequencing templates came from extracted RNA that was reverse transcribed into cDNA. Sequencing was performed with immunoSEQ multiplex PCR; in TCRdb, only in-frame clones are kept and a portion is missing. The top ten clones hold approximately 19% of a sample with under 70,000 clones, 60% of them seen once. Germline CDR1 and CDR2: GTSNPN and SVGIG (reference sequence). Trimming left V 2 bases short and J 5 bases short, with 9 bases between. The CDR3 consists of 12 residues. The chain combines TRBV30 with TRBJ1-2; the D gene is possibly TRBD1 (5 bases). The clonotype comes from a human donor with alopecia areata. The source material was CD8+ T cells sorted from blood, sampled at week 0. The CDR3 bases are TGTGCCTGGAGTACAGGAATATATGGCTACACCTTC. Translation gives CAWSTGIYGYTF.